What follows is one TCR beta chain and its context. Its specificity is unknown. The entry originates in a study of OX40 agonist ivuxolimab in advanced cancers. Overall study context: Partial responses were seen in three patients, one with hepatocellular carcinoma and two with cutaneous melanoma.

Study observations and caveats: At 0.1 to 3.0 mg/kg and by week 6, CD4+ and CD8+ T cells in the blood had expanded clonally. Some of the nonresponding patients also showed low levels of normalized T-cell clonal expansion.

Here immunoSEQ multiplex PCR was the method, and the copy in TCRdb shows in-frame clones only, minus some. The repertoire has approximately 49,000 clones, 70% to 90% of them found once; the top ten carry 7.5% to 10%. The source was CD4+ or CD8+ T cells sorted from blood, collected in a trial of the OX40 agonist ivuxolimab. The sequence was collected from an adult with an advanced solid tumor such as melanoma, head and neck, liver or kidney cancer.

CDR3 amino acids: CASSYSTGSSGNTIYF. The CDR3 nucleotides read TGTGCCAGCAGTTACTCGACTGGGAGCTCTGGAAACACCATATATTTT. The chain carries TRBV6-5 and TRBJ1-3; D not resolved. Looked up from germline, CDR1 is MNHEY and CDR2 is SVGAGI. The CDR3 has 16 residues. Deletions cut 0 bases from V and 0 bases from J, with 9 bases between.